A single sample is the source of the 29 T cell receptor beta chains below, sequenced in a study of blood T cell repertoires in COVID-19. Sequenced by immunoSEQ multiplex PCR; TCRdb stores in-frame clones only, minus some. The table records about 300,000 clones, roughly 82% of them present only once. Material for sequencing was peripheral blood. The source of these receptors is a woman in her forties or fifties with acute or convalescent COVID-19.

V and J are TRBV7-8 and TRBJ2-3; D may be TRBD2 (5 bases). Germline V gene data show CDR1 as SGHVS and CDR2 as FQNEAQ. V lost 2 bases and J lost 0, with 15 bases in between. The CDR3 is 17 amino acids. The CDR3 sequence is CASSLPRSGPSTDTQYF. CDR3 DNA sequence: TGTGCCAGCAGCTTACCAAGGAGCGGACCCAGCACAGATACGCAGTATTTT.

CDR3 protein: CASFPSGFTDTQYF. CDR3 in DNA: TGTGCCAGCTTCCCGTCGGGGTTCACAGATACGCAGTATTTT. The chain has TRBV18 and TRBJ2-3, with a possible D match to TRBD2 (5 bases). Germline lookup yields CDR1 KGHSH and CDR2 LQKENI. Trimming took off 7 bases at V and 2 bases at J, with 13 bases between the two ends. The CDR3 extends over 14 amino acids.

V usage is TRBV5-1 and J usage is TRBJ2-6, with no clear D. Trimming stripped 7 bases from V and 0 bases from J, with 8 bases between. The CDR3 has 14 amino acids. Per germline, CDR1 SGHRS and CDR2 YFSETQ. CDR3 nucleotide sequence: TGCGCCAGCTCCCCCGGCTCTGGGGCCAACGTCCTGACTTTC. Its protein product is CASSPGSGANVLTF.

The rearrangement links TRBV5-1 to TRBJ2-5, with 9 positions matching TRBD2. The CDR3 runs 15 residues. Germline values: CDR1 SGHRS, CDR2 YFSETQ. Unmatched junction bases numbered 2, after V lost 0 bases and J lost 2 bases. The CDR3 protein is CASSLGLAEQETQYF. The CDR3 nucleotides are TGCGCCAGCAGCTTGGGACTAGCGGAGCAAGAGACCCAGTACTTC. Variable domain in full (rest from reference TRBV5-1 and TRBJ2-5): KAGVTQTPRYLIKTRGQQVTLSCSPISGHRSVSWYQQTPGQGLQFLFEYFSETQRNKGNFPGRFSGRQFSNSRSEMNVSTLELGDSALYLCASSLGLAEQETQYFGPGTRLLVL.

The chain uses TRBV4-1 and TRBJ1-2; the D gene is possibly TRBD1 (6 bases). CDR3 length equals 16 residues. V was trimmed by 1 base and J by 5 bases, leaving 17 bases between them. The germline CDR1 and CDR2 sequences are MGHRA and YSYEKL. In nucleotides, the CDR3 is TGCGCCAGCAGCCAAGGAGGCGGAAGGGGACAATATGGCTACACCTTC. This sequence encodes CASSQGGGRGQYGYTF.

This chain links TRBV6-5 with TRBJ1-2; TRBD1 might be the D (5 bases). Germline assignment: CDR1 MNHEY and CDR2 SVGAGI. This CDR3 contains 14 residues. The ends were cut back, 0 bases at V and 3 bases at J, with 8 bases in the middle. The CDR3 DNA follows: TGTGCCAGCAGTTACTCGGGGGAGGACTATGGCTACACCTTC. Translating gives CASSYSGEDYGYTF.

The gene calls are TRBV7-2 and TRBJ1-3; 7 bases are shared with TRBD1. CDR3 size: 15 residues. With V trimmed by 4 bases and J by 1 base, 4 bases remained unmatched. The germline V gene has CDR1 SGHTA and CDR2 FQGNSA. The CDR3 here is CASSSPGGSGNTIYF. The CDR3, as DNA: TGTGCCAGCAGCTCCCCAGGGGGATCTGGAAACACCATATATTTT.

The CDR3 reads CAWSVDSYNEQFF. Written as DNA, the CDR3 is TGTGCCTGGAGTGTGGACAGTTACAATGAGCAGTTCTTC. The chain carries TRBV30 and TRBJ2-1, with D tentatively TRBD1 (6 bases). This CDR3 contains 13 residues. Germline V gives CDR1 GTSNPN, CDR2 SVGIG (reference sequence). V lost 0 bases and J 4 bases, leaving 7 bases between the germline ends.

The chain employs TRBV9 and TRBJ1-6, with TRBD1 matching 10 bases. The CDR3 loop spans 15 amino acids. After removal of 4 bases from V and 9 bases from J, the junction contained 7 bases not matched to a gene. Germline V gene data show CDR1 as SGDLS and CDR2 as YYNGEE. The CDR3 loop is CASSQAGTGVSPLHF. In DNA, the CDR3 is TGTGCCAGCAGCCAGGCAGGGACAGGGGTTTCACCCCTCCACTTT.

This chain uses TRBV2 with TRBJ1-1; no reliable D call. The V end was cut by 10 bases, the J end by 1 base, with 13 bases between. The CDR3 covers 13 residues. Germline V gives CDR1 SNHLY, CDR2 FYNNEI. As DNA, the CDR3 is TGTGCCACCCATAGGGAGGGGAACACTGAAGCTTTCTTT. Its protein is CATHREGNTEAFF. The whole variable domain, remainder taken from reference TRBV2 and TRBJ1-1, is EPEVTQTPSHQVTQMGQEVILRCVPISNHLYFYWYRQILGQKVEFLVSFYNNEISEKSEIFDDQFSVERPDGSNFTLKIRSTKLEDSAMYFCATHREGNTEAFFGQGTRLTVV.

Comment on this clone: Other nucleotide sequences in the sample specify the same CDR3. V and J are TRBV28 and TRBJ1-1; tentative D call: TRBD1 (6 bases). V lost 5 bases to trimming and J lost 1 base, with 11 bases between them. CDR1 and CDR2 from the germline V gene are MDHEN and SYDVKM. CDR3 length: 14 amino acids. CDR3 residues: CASSPTGKNTEAFF. The CDR3, as DNA: TGTGCCAGCAGTCCTACAGGGAAGAACACTGAAGCTTTCTTT.

Only a few counts were recorded for this clone. The J gene is TRBJ1-1, the V gene TRBV10-3; D is ambiguous. Germline-derived CDR1 and CDR2 are ENHRY and SYGVKD. V was shortened by 0 bases and J by 0 bases, with 17 bases between the two germline ends. This CDR3 has 18 residues. CDR3 in DNA: TGTGCCATCAGTGAGTCGAACGGGTTTGAGGTTATGAACACTGAAGCTTTCTTT. Translated, it gives CAISESNGFEVMNTEAFF.

The chain combines TRBV29-1 with TRBJ2-7, with D unclear. V was shortened by 5 bases and J by 0 bases, with 11 bases between the two germline ends. Germline assignment: CDR1 SQVTM and CDR2 ANQGSEA. The CDR3 spans 13 residues. The CDR3 nucleotides are TGCAGCGTTCTCACAGAGCTCTCCTACGAGCAGTACTTC. Its translation: CSVLTELSYEQYF.

The rearrangement joins TRBV7-2 to TRBJ2-5, with TRBD1 as a possible D gene (6 bases). V lost 1 base, J lost 3 bases, and 12 bases lay in between. The CDR3 is 15 residues long. CDR1 SGHTA and CDR2 FQGNSA come from the germline V gene. CDR3 sequence reads: CASSLVRAGEETQYF. The CDR3 bases are TGTGCCAGCAGCTTAGTCCGGGCAGGGGAAGAGACCCAGTACTTC.

This chain links TRBV7-2 with TRBJ1-3; maybe TRBD1 (6 bases). The V and J ends lost 3 bases and 2 bases respectively, with 11 bases between them. The CDR3 is 15 amino acids. CDR1 is SGHTA and CDR2 is FQGNSA in the germline V gene. The CDR3 reads CASSFLGGAGNTIYF. DNA of the CDR3: TGTGCCAGCAGCTTCTTAGGGGGTGCTGGAAACACCATATATTTT.

The gene calls are TRBV24-1 and TRBJ2-3; 11 positions match TRBD2. From germline, CDR1 is KGHDR and CDR2 SFDVKD. The CDR3 has 15 residues. The trim removed 9 bases at V and 2 bases at J, leaving 6 bases unmatched. The CDR3 loop reads CATGSTSGNTDTQYF. The CDR3 DNA reads TGTGCCACCGGGTCGACTAGCGGGAACACAGATACGCAGTATTTT.

This clone was recorded many times. The chain has TRBV6-6 and TRBJ2-1; D remains unclear. Per germline, CDR1 MNHNY and CDR2 SVGAGI (reference sequence). V lost 6 bases, J lost 8 bases, and 8 bases lay in between. The CDR3 runs 11 residues. CDR3 in amino acids: CASSRSDEQFF. CDR3 DNA sequence: TGTGCCAGCAGCCGCAGCGATGAGCAGTTCTTC.

This clone turned up a few times. The chain joins TRBV27 to TRBJ2-7; TRBD1 matches at 8 bases. V shed 5 bases and J 12 bases; nucleotides not matched to a gene: 12. The CDR3 is 13 amino acids. The germline gives CDR1 MNHEY, CDR2 SMNVEV (reference sequence). This CDR3 is CASSRDRSSFRYF. In DNA form, the CDR3 reads TGTGCCAGCAGTCGGGACAGGTCATCGTTTCGGTACTTC.

The chain links TRBV19 to TRBJ1-5; TRBD1 matches 10 bases. The germline gives CDR1 LNHDA, CDR2 SQIVND (reference sequence). V was pared by 9 bases and J by 0 bases, with 11 bases of the junction left unmatched. This CDR3 is 17 amino acids long. The CDR3: CASNRGQGLHSNQPQHF. In DNA form, the CDR3 reads TGTGCCAGCAACAGGGGACAGGGGCTACATAGCAATCAGCCCCAGCATTTT.

The chain recombines TRBV5-1 with TRBJ2-7, with 10 bases lining up with TRBD2. The CDR3 extends over 15 amino acids. Per the germline V gene, CDR1 is SGHRS and CDR2 is YFSETQ. Unmatched junction bases numbered 5, after V lost 0 bases and J lost 5 bases. The CDR3 coding sequence is TGCGCCAGCAGCTTGGGAGCGGGAGGGCTCGACGAGCAGTACTTC. As protein: CASSLGAGGLDEQYF.

This chain links TRBV7-9 with TRBJ1-2; maybe TRBD1 (5 bases). The CDR3 runs to 14 residues. The V end lost 5 bases, the J end lost 4 bases, and 14 bases lay between the germline ends. Germline lookup yields CDR1 SEHNR and CDR2 FQNEAQ (reference sequence). The CDR3 coding sequence is TGTGCCAGCAGCACCCGACAAAGGGGCTATGGCTACACCTTC. Translated: CASSTRQRGYGYTF. Variable domain in full (rest from reference TRBV7-9 and TRBJ1-2): DTGVSQNPRHKITKRGQNVTFRCDPISEHNRLYWYRQTLGQGPEFLTYFQNEAQLEKSRLLSDRFSAERPKGSFSTLEIQRTEQGDSAMYLCASSTRQRGYGYTFGSGTRLTVV.

This chain links TRBV19 with TRBJ2-4; 12 bases agree with TRBD1. The CDR3 has 15 amino acids. CDR1 LNHDA and CDR2 SQIVND come from the germline V gene (reference sequence). V lost 7 bases, J lost 7 bases, and 8 bases stayed unmatched. The CDR3 sequence: CASTGDRGPLNIQYF. CDR3 in DNA: TGTGCCAGTACCGGGGACAGGGGGCCACTGAACATTCAGTACTTC.

The gene calls are TRBV27 and TRBJ1-6; tentative D call: TRBD1 (5 bases). The CDR3 runs to 13 residues. The germline CDR1 and CDR2 sequences are MNHEY and SMNVEV (reference sequence). V was clipped by 11 bases and J by 13 bases, with 21 bases between them. The DNA of the CDR3 is TGTGCCGTTGGGGACTTAGGGGCTATGCCCCTCCACTTT. This codes for CAVGDLGAMPLHF.

This clone turned up a few times. The rearrangement uses TRBV19 and TRBJ2-2; D possibly corresponds to TRBD1 (6 bases). Germline values: CDR1 LNHDA, CDR2 SQIVND (reference sequence). The CDR3 is 13 residues long. Trimming took 7 bases from V and 1 from J, leaving 7 bases between them. CDR3 sequence (DNA): TGTGCCAGTAAACAGGGGAACACCGGGGAGCTGTTTTTT. Protein: CASKQGNTGELFF.

The chain is built from TRBV5-1 and TRBJ2-3, with D possibly matching TRBD2 (6 bases). The CDR3 runs 14 residues. CDR1 SGHRS and CDR2 YFSETQ come from the germline V gene. The V and J ends lost 7 bases and 0 bases respectively, with 12 bases between them. The CDR3 loop is CASLPGTSTDTQYF. CDR3 sequence (DNA): TGCGCCAGCCTACCCGGGACTAGCACAGATACGCAGTATTTT.

V usage is TRBV5-3 and J usage is TRBJ1-5; TRBD1 matches 9 bases. TRBV5-3 is an open reading frame whose function is uncertain. The CDR3 spans 19 residues. Unmatched junction bases numbered 17, after V lost 6 bases and J lost 1 base. The CDR3 DNA reads TGTGCCAGAACCCCACGATTTGTAACAGGGGGCGCGAGCAATCAGCCCCAGCATTTT. Its protein is CARTPRFVTGGASNQPQHF.

Concerning this clone: The same CDR3 arises from other DNA sequences in this sample as well. This chain uses TRBV18 with TRBJ1-5; possible D gene TRBD1, 5 bases. Germline V lookup: CDR1 KGHSH, CDR2 LQKENI. Deletions cut 1 base from V and 4 bases from J, with 8 bases between. This CDR3 contains 14 residues. CDR3 loop: CASSPQGSNQPQHF. CDR3 bases: TGTGCCAGCTCACCACAGGGGTCTAATCAGCCCCAGCATTTT.

The gene calls are TRBV24-1 and TRBJ2-2; 11 bases match TRBD2. The CDR3 loop spans 18 amino acids. Trimming removed 3 bases from V and 1 base from J; junction bases left unmatched: 6. The germline gives CDR1 KGHDR, CDR2 SFDVKD. The CDR3 loop reads CATSDESGTSGNTGELFF. The CDR3 nucleotides are TGTGCCACCAGTGATGAATCCGGGACTAGCGGGAACACCGGGGAGCTGTTTTTT.

V usage is TRBV7-6 and J usage is TRBJ1-3; TRBD1 matches 9 bases. With 0 bases clipped from V and 3 bases from J, the junction kept 3 bases outside the gene matches. The CDR3 is 16 amino acids. Germline V gives CDR1 SGHVS, CDR2 FNYEAQ. In DNA form, the CDR3 reads TGTGCCAGCAGCTTAGCCGGGACAGGGATTGGAAACACCATATATTTT. Its protein is CASSLAGTGIGNTIYF.